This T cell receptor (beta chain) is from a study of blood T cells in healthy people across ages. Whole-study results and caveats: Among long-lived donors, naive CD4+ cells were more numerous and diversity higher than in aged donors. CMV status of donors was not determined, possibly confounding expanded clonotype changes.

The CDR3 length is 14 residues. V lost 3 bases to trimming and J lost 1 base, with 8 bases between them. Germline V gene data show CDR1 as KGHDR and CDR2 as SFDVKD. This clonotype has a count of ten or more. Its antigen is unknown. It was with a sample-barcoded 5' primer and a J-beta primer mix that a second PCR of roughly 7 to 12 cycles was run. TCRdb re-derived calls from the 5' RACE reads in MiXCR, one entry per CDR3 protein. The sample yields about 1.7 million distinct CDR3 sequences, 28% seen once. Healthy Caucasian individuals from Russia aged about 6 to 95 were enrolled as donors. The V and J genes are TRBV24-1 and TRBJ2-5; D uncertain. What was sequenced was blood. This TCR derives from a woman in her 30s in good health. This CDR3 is CATSDPQSQETQYF. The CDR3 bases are TGTGCCACCAGTGATCCCCAGAGCCAAGAGACCCAGTACTTC.